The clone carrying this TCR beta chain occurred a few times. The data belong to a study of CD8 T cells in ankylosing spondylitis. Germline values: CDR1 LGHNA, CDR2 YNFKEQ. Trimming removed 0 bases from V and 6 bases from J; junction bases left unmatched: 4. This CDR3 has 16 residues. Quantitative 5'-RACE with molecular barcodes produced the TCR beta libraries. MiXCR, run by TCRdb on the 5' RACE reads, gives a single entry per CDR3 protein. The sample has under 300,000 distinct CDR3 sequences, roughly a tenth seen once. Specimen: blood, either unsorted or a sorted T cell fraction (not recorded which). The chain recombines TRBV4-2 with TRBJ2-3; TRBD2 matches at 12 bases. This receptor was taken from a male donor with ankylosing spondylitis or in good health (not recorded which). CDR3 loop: CASSQDLAGGRDTQYF. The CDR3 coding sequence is TGTGCCAGCAGCCAAGATCTAGCGGGAGGGCGGGATACGCAGTATTTT.